The sequence of this T cell receptor beta chain was determined in a study of human T cells and chemical hapten exposure. Germline values: CDR1 SEHNR, CDR2 FQNEAQ (reference sequence). The CDR3 is 16 residues long. V dropped 5 bases and J dropped 2 bases, with 18 bases sitting between them. It was the library that attached unique molecular identifiers to individual cDNA molecules. TCRdb independently ran MiXCR on the RACE reads; one entry per CDR3 protein. Of about 130,000 distinct CDR3 sequences listed, about 9.4% are singletons. As to time point: healthy volunteer bleed at 2 weeks. From whole blood left unfractionated, total RNA was extracted.

The chain carries TRBV7-9 and TRBJ1-1; maybe TRBD1 (5 bases). The sequenced sample was whole blood. The sequence derives from a male donor in good health. Some clones in this sample may be carry-over from other donors' samples. In DNA, the CDR3 is TGTGCCAGCAGCCGCGCACCGGGACGTAGTAACACTGAAGCTTTCTTT. Its protein is CASSRAPGRSNTEAFF. Filled out from reference TRBV7-9 and TRBJ1-1, the complete variable domain reads DTGVSQNPRHKITKRGQNVTFRCDPISEHNRLYWYRQTLGQGPEFLTYFQNEAQLEKSRLLSDRFSAERPKGSFSTLEIQRTEQGDSAMYLCASSRAPGRSNTEAFFGQGTRLTVV.